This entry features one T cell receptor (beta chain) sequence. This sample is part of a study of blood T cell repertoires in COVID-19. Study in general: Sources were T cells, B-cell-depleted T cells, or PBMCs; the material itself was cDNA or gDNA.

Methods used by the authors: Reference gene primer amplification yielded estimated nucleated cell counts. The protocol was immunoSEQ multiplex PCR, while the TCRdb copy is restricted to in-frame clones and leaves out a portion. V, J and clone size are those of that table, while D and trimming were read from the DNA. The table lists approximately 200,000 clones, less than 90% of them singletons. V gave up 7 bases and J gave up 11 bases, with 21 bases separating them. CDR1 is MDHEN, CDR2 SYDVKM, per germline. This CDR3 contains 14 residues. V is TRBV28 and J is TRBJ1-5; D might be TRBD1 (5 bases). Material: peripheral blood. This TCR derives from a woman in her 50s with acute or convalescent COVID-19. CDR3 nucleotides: TGTGCCAGCATTGAGGGAGGGACCTACGGGACCCAGCATTTT. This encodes CASIEGGTYGTQHF.